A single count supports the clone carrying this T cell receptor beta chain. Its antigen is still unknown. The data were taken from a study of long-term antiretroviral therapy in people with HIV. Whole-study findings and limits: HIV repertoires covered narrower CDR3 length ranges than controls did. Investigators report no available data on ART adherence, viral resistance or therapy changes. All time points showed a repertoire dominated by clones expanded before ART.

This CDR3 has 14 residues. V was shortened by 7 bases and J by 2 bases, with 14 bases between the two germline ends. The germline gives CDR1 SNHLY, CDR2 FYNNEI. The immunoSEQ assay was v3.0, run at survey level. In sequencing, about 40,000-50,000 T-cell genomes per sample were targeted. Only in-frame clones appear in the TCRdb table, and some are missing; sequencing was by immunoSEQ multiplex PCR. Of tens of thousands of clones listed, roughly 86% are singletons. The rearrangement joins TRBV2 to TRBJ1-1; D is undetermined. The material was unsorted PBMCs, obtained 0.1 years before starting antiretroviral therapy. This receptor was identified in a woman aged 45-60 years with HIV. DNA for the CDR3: TGTGCCAGCAATCCTGGCCAGTTTAACACTGAAGCTTTCTTT. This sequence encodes CASNPGQFNTEAFF. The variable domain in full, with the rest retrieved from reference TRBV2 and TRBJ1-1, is EPEVTQTPSHQVTQMGQEVILRCVPISNHLYFYWYRQILGQKVEFLVSFYNNEISEKSEIFDDQFSVERPDGSNFTLKIRSTKLEDSAMYFCASNPGQFNTEAFFGQGTRLTVV.